This is a list of T cell receptor beta chains from one sample in a study of shared clonotypes between healthy human individuals. This table comes from immunoSEQ multiplex PCR, and its TCRdb copy is limited to in-frame clones, with some not included. Of about 2.1 million clones in the sample, 80% to 95% were seen once. The specimen sequenced was naive CD8+ T cells from PBMCs. These receptors originate from a man aged 18-30 years in good health. Some clones in this sample may be carry-over from other donors' samples. Each CDR3 is given with its conserved first and last residue. Each record gives: J gene, D gene, clone size, V gene, CDR3 DNA, CDR3 protein. A D gene is named only where the DNA matches it firmly. Size is omitted from some rows. Given values are once, few, many or a class for expanded clones.

TRBJ1-1 . . TRBV27 TGTGCCAGCAGTTTGTTGGGGGTGGGCACTGAAGCTTTCTTT CASSLLGVGTEAFF
TRBJ2-1 . . TRBV7-6 TGTGCCAGCAGCTTAGCGTACAATGAGCAGTTCTTC CASSLAYNEQFF
TRBJ2-7 . . TRBV29-1 TGCAGCGGCTGGGACGCACCGGGTCCCGAGCAGTACTTC CSGWDAPGPEQYF
TRBJ1-1 . . TRBV28 TGTGCCAGCAGTTTCCCCCGGAGGGGGGAGACTGAAGCTTTCTTT CASSFPRRGETEAFF
TRBJ2-1 TRBD2 . TRBV7-2 TGTGCCAGCAGCATCCGGACTAGCGGCTCCTACAATGAGCAGTTCTTC CASSIRTSGSYNEQFF
TRBJ2-1 . . TRBV5-4 TGTGCCAGCAGCCTGTATTCCAATGAGCAGTTCTTC CASSLYSNEQFF
TRBJ2-7 . . TRBV29-1 TGCAGCGTTTTGGGTGGGCTGGGACCCTACGAGCAGTACTTC CSVLGGLGPYEQYF
TRBJ2-1 TRBD2 . TRBV11-2 TGTGCCAGCAGCCCCCTAGCGGAGGGTTACAATGAGCAGTTCTTC CASSPLAEGYNEQFF
TRBJ2-3 TRBD2 once TRBV19 TGTGCCACCGGGTGGGGACACCTGGACCTAAGCGGGGGTCGCACAGATACGCAGTATTTT CATGWGHLDLSGGRTDTQYF
TRBJ1-1 TRBD1 . TRBV5-1 TGCGCCAGCAGCTCCCGGACAGGGGTCAACACTGAAGCTTTCTTT CASSSRTGVNTEAFF
TRBJ2-7 . . TRBV5-8 TGTGCCAGCAGCTTGGGGTTGTACGAGCAGTACTTC CASSLGLYEQYF
TRBJ2-5 . . TRBV7-9 TGTGCCAGCAGTCCCGGGGGCCAAGAGACCCAGTACTTC CASSPGGQETQYF
TRBJ2-7 TRBD1 . TRBV6-1 TGTGCCAGCAGTCCGACAGGGTACTCCTACGAGCAGTACTTC CASSPTGYSYEQYF
TRBJ1-5 TRBD1 . TRBV2 TGTGCCAGCAGTGGGGACAGGGGAAACAATCAGCCCCAGCATTTT CASSGDRGNNQPQHF
TRBJ2-2 . . TRBV7-3 TGTGCCAGCAGCTCAGGGGCCGCGAACACCGGGGAGCTGTTTTTT CASSSGAANTGELFF
TRBJ2-7 . . TRBV9 TGTGCCAGCAGCGTAGAGGCAGGGGACGAGCAGTACTTC CASSVEAGDEQYF
TRBJ2-6 . . TRBV19 TGTGCCAGTAGTTGGAACAGGGCCGGGGCCAACGTCCTGACTTTC CASSWNRAGANVLTF
TRBJ2-1 . . TRBV10-3 TGTGCCATCAGTGAGATACAGGGAGAGCAGTTCTTC CAISEIQGEQFF
TRBJ2-2 TRBD2 . TRBV28 TGTGCCAGCAGGGCCCGGGGAGGGGAGAACACCGGGGAGCTGTTTTTT CASRARGGENTGELFF
TRBJ2-1 TRBD1 . TRBV13 TGTGCCAGCAGCTTGGTGACAGGGAATCGCAATGAGCAGTTCTTC CASSLVTGNRNEQFF
TRBJ2-2 . . TRBV7-9 TGTGCCAGCAGCTCCGGCGCGAACACCGGGGAGCTGTTTTTT CASSSGANTGELFF
TRBJ1-5 . . TRBV28 TGTGCCAGCAGTAGGAACATGGGAGGGGCTCAGCCCCAGCATTTT CASSRNMGGAQPQHF
TRBJ2-1 TRBD1 . TRBV10-1 TGCGCCAGCAGAAGGGGGCGCAGCTCCTACAATGAGCAGTTCTTC CASRRGRSSYNEQFF
TRBJ2-1 . . TRBV9 TGTGCCAGCAGTCGCACGGGGGCGAAATACAATGAGCAGTTCTTC CASSRTGAKYNEQFF
TRBJ2-7 TRBD2 . TRBV5-6 TGTGCCAGCAGCTTGTCTAGCGGGATCTACTACGAGCAGTACTTC CASSLSSGIYYEQYF
TRBJ1-1 . . TRBV28 TGTGCCAGCAGTTTATCCCCCGCAAGCGAAGCTTTCTTT CASSLSPASEAFF
TRBJ2-2 . . TRBV5-1 TGCGCCAGCAGCCCCTTACCGGGACATCTCCCGGGCACCGGGGAGCTGTTTTTT CASSPLPGHLPGTGELFF
TRBJ2-7 . . TRBV5-4 TGTGCCAGCAGCTTGGAAACCGATGGCGGCGAGCAGTACTTC CASSLETDGGEQYF
TRBJ1-1 . . TRBV19 TGTGCCAGTAGTATAGATCGGGCAGCGAACACTGAAGCTTTCTTT CASSIDRAANTEAFF
TRBJ1-1 . few TRBV28 TGTGCCAGCAGGGCTCGACAGATTGGCACTGAAGCTTTCTTT CASRARQIGTEAFF
TRBJ1-1 TRBD1 . TRBV29-1 TGCAGCGCCGAGGGATACAGGGGGGCGGAAGCTTTCTTT CSAEGYRGAEAFF
TRBJ2-7 TRBD1 . TRBV7-8 TGTGCCAGCAGCTTAGTGGGACAGGGAACGTCTACCTACGAGCAGTACTTC CASSLVGQGTSTYEQYF
TRBJ2-3 . . TRBV12-5 TGTGCTAGTGGGGAGCACCCCACAGATACGCAGTATTTT CASGEHPTDTQYF
TRBJ1-1 TRBD1 few TRBV7-2 TGTGCCAGCAGCCTCCTGACAGGGGCCGAAGCTTTCTTT CASSLLTGAEAFF
TRBJ2-3 . . TRBV19 TGTGCCAGTAGTATAGACCCTCTTGGCGCTGGCACAGATACGCAGTATTTT CASSIDPLGAGTDTQYF
TRBJ1-4 . . TRBV21-1 TGTGCCAGCAGCAAAAACCCAGCAAGGGAAAGTTTGTTTTTT CASSKNPARESLFF
TRBJ2-5 . . TRBV19 TGTGCCAGTAGTACGCATACGACCGGTCAAGAGACCCAGTACTTC CASSTHTTGQETQYF
TRBJ2-7 . . TRBV11-2 TGTGCCAGCAGCTTAGGGGTCGGCAGAAGCTCCTACGAGCAGTACTTC CASSLGVGRSSYEQYF
TRBJ1-2 . few TRBV30 TGTGCCTGGGGGGACAACGGCTACACCTTC CAWGDNGYTF